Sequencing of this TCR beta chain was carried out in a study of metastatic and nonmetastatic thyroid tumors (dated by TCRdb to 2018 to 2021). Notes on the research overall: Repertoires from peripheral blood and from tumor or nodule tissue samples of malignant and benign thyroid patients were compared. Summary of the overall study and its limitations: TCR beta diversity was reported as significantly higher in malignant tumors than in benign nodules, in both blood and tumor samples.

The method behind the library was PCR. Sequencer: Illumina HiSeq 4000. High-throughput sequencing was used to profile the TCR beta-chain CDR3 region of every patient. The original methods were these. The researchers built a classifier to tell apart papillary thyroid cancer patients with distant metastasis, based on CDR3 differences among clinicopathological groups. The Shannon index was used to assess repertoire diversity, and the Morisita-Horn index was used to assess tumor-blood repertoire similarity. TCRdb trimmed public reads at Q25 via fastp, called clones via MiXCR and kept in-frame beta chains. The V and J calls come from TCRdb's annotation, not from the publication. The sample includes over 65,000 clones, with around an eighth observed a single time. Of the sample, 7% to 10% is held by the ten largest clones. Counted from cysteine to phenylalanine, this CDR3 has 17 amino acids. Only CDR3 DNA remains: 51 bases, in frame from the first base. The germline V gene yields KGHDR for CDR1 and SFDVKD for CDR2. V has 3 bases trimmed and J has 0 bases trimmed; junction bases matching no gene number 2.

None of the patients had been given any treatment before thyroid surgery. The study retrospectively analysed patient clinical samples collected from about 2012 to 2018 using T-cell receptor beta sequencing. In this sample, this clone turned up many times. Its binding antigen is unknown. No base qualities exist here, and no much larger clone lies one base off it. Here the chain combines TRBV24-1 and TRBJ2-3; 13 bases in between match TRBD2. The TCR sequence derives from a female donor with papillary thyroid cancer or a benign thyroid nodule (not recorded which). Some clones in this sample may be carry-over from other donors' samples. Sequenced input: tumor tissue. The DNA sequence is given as TGTGCCACCAGTGATATGGGACTAGCGGGAAGCACAGATACGCAGTATTTT. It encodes CATSDMGLAGSTDTQYF.